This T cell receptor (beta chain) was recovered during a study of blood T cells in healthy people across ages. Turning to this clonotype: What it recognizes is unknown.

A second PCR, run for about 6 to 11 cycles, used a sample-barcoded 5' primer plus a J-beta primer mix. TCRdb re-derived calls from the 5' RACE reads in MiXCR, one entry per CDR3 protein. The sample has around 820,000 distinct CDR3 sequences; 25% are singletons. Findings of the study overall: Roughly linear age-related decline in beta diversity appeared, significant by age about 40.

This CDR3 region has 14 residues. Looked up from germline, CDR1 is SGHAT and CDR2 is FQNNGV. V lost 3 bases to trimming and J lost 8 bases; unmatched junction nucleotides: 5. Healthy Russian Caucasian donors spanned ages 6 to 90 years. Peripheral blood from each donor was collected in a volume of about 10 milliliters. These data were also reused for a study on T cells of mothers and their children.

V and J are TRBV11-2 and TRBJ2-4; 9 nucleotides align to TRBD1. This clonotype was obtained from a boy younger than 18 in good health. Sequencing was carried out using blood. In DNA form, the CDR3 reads TGTGCCAGCAGCTTCACAGGGGGCAGGGACATTCAGTACTTC. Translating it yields CASSFTGGRDIQYF.